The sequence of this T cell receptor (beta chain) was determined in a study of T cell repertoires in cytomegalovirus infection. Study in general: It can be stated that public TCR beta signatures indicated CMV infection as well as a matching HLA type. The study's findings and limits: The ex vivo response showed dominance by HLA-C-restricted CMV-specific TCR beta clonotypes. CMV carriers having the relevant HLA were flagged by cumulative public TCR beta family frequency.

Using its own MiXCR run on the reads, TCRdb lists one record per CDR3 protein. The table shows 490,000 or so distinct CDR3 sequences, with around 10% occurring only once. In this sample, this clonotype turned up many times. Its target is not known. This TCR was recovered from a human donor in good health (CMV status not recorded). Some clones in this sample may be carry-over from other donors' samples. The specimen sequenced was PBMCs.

The DNA of the CDR3 is TGTGCCAGCAGCTTATGGGGTACAGGGAGAGGAGAGACCCAGTACTTC. As protein: CASSLWGTGRGETQYF. The gene calls are TRBV7-2 and TRBJ2-5, with a tentative D call TRBD1 (6 bases). The CDR3 length is 16 residues. Trimming took off 2 bases at V and 4 bases at J, with 17 bases between the two ends. CDR1 and CDR2 from the germline V gene are SGHTA and FQGNSA.